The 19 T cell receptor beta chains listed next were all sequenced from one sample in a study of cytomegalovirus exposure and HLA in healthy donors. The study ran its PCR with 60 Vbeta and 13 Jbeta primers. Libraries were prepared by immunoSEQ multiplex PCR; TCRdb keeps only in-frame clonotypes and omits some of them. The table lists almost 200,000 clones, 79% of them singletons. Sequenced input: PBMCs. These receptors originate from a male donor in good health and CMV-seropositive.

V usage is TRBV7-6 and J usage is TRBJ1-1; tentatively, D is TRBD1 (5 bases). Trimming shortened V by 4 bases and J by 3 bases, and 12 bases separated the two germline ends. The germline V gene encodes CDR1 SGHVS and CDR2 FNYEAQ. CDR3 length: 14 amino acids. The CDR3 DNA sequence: TGTGCCAGCAGCTCATACGGGGGATACACTGAAGCTTTCTTT. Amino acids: CASSSYGGYTEAFF.

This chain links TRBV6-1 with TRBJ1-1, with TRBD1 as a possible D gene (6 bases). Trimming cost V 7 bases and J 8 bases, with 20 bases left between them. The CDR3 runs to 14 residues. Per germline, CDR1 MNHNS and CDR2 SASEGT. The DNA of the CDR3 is TGTGCCAGCAAACTTCCGACGGGGAGGGGGGAAGCTTTCTTT. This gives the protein CASKLPTGRGEAFF.

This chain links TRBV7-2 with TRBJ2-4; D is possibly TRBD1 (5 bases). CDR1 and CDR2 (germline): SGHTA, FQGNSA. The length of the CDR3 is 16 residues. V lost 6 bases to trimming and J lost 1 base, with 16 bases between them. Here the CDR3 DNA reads TGTGCCAGCAGTCCTTCAGGGATACCGGCCAAAAACATTCAGTACTTC. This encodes CASSPSGIPAKNIQYF.

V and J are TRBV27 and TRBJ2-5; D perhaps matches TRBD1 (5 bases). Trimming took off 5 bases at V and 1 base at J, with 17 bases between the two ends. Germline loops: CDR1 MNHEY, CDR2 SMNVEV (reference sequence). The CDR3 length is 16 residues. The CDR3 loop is CASSLQGRVGQETQYF. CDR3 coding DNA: TGTGCCAGCAGTCTTCAGGGAAGGGTCGGCCAAGAGACCCAGTACTTC.

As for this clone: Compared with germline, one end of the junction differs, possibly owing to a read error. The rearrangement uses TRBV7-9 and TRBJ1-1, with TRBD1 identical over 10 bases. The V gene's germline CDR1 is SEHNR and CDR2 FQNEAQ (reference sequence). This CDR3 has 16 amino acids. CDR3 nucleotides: TGTTCCAGCAGCTTTATACCGGGACAGGGGATCTCATGCGCTTTCTTT. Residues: CSSSFIPGQGISCAFF. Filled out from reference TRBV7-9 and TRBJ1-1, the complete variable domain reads DTGVSQNPRHKITKRGQNVTFRCDPISEHNRLYWYRQTLGQGPEFLTYFQNEAQLEKSRLLSDRFSAERPKGSFSTLEIQRTEQGDSAMYLCSSSFIPGQGISCAFFGQGTRLTVV.

CDR3 nucleotide sequence: TGTGCCAGTAGTATTATTGACTACTATGGCTACACCTTC. Translating gives CASSIIDYYGYTF. The rearrangement joins TRBV19 to TRBJ1-2; D is uncertain. V dropped 3 bases and J dropped 3 bases, with 8 bases sitting between them. CDR1 LNHDA and CDR2 SQIVND come from the germline V gene (reference sequence). The CDR3 has 13 amino acids.

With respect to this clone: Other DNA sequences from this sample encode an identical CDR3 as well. The CDR3 bases are TGTGCCATCAGTGAGTCAGTCTATAATGAAAAACTGTTTTTT. It is translated as CAISESVYNEKLFF. J is TRBJ1-4 and V is TRBV10-3; D unclear. CDR3 length: 14 amino acids. V lost 0 bases to trimming and J lost 4 bases, with 6 bases between them. Germline V CDR1 and CDR2: ENHRY, SYGVKD.

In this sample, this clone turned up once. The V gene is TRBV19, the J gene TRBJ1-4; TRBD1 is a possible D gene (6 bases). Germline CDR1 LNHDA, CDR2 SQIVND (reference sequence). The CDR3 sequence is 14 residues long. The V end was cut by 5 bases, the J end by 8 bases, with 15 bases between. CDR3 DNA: TGTGCCAGTAGTTACCGTAACAGGGACGAAAAACTGTTTTTT. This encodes CASSYRNRDEKLFF.

The CDR3 spells CASGGTGSYEAHTEAFF. The CDR3 nucleotides read TGTGCCAGCGGCGGGACGGGGTCTTACGAAGCCCACACTGAAGCTTTCTTT. The gene calls are TRBV27 and TRBJ1-1; possible D gene TRBD1, 5 bases. The CDR3 runs 17 residues. CDR1 is MNHEY and CDR2 is SMNVEV in the germline V gene (reference sequence). The ends were cut back, 8 bases at V and 3 bases at J, with 25 bases in the middle.

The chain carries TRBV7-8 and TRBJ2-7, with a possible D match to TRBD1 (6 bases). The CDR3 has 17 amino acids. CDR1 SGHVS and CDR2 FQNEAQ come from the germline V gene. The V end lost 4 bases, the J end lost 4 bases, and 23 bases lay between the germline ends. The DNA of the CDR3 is TGTGCCAGCAGCTCTATTACTGGACAGCCCGGCGGGTACGAGCAGTACTTC. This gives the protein CASSSITGQPGGYEQYF.

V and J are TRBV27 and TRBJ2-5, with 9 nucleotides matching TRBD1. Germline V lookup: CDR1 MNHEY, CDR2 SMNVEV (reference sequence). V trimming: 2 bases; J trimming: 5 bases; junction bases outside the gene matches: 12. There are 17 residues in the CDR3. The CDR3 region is CASSLNPRDRARETQYF. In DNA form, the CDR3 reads TGTGCCAGCAGTTTAAACCCCCGGGACAGGGCTCGGGAGACCCAGTACTTC.

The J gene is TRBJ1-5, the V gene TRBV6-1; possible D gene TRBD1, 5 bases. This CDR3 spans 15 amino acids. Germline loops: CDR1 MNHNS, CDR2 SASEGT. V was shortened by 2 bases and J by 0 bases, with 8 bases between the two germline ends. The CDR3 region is CASSEPGHSNQPQHF. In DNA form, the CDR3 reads TGTGCCAGCAGTGAACCTGGACATAGCAATCAGCCCCAGCATTTT.

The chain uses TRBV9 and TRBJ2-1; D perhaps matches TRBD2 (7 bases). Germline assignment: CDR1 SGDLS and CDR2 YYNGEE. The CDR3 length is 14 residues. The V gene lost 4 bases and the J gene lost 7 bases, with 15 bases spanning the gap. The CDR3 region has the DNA TGTGCCAGCAGCCAAGGGGGGGGGATTAATGAGCAGTTCTTC. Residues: CASSQGGGINEQFF.

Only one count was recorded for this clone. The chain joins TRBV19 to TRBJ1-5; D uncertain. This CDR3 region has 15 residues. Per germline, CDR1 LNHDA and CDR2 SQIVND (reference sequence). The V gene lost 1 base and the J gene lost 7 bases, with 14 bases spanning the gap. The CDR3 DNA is TGTGCCAGTAGTATAGCGGGCGGGTATGTGCAGCCCCAGCATTTT. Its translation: CASSIAGGYVQPQHF.

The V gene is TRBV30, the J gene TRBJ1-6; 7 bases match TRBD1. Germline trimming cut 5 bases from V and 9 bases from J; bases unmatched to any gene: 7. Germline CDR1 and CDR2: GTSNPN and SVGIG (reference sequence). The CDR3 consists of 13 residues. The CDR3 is CAWAQGGISPLHF. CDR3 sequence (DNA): TGTGCCTGGGCGCAGGGGGGTATTTCACCCCTCCACTTT.

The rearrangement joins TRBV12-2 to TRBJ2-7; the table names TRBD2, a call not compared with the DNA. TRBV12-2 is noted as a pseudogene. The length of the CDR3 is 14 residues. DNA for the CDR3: TGTGCAAGTCGCCGGCTTAGCGACGCCTACGAGCAGTACTTC. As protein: CASRRLSDAYEQYF.

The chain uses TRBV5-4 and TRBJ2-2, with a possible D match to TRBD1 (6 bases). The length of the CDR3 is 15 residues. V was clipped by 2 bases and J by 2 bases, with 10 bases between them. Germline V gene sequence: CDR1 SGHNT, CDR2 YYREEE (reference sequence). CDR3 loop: CASSFRGTNTGELFF. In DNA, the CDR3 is TGTGCCAGCAGCTTTAGGGGGACCAACACCGGGGAGCTGTTTTTT. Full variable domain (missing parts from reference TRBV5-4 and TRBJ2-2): ETGVTQSPTHLIKTRGQQVTLRCSSQSGHNTVSWYQQALGQGPQFIFQYYREEENGRGNFPPRFSGLQFPNYSSELNVNALELDDSALYLCASSFRGTNTGELFFGEGSRLTVL.

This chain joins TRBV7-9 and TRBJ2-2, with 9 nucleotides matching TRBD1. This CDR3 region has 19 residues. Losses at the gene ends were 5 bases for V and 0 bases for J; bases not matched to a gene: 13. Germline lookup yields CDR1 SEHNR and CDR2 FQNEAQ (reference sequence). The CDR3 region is CASSGTGTGTPTNTGELFF. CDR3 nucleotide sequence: TGTGCCAGCAGCGGGACCGGGACAGGGACTCCCACGAACACCGGGGAGCTGTTTTTT.

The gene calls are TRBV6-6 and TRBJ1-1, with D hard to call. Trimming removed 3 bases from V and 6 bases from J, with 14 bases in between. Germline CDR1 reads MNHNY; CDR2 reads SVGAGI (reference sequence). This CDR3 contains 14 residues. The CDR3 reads CASSYLSSGSEAFF. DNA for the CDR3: TGTGCCAGCAGTTATCTGAGCTCCGGGTCTGAAGCTTTCTTT.